This T cell receptor (beta chain) was profiled in a study of cytomegalovirus exposure and HLA in healthy donors. General study points: A previous analysis found most TCR beta V segments productive roughly 87% or roughly 30% of the time.

This PCR relied on a set of 60 Vbeta primers and 13 Jbeta primers. Method: immunoSEQ multiplex PCR; TCRdb's copy keeps in-frame clones and lacks some. In the table there are about 78,000 clones, 72% of which are singletons. Worth noting for this clone: The antigen remains unidentified.

Sequencing was performed on PBMCs. This clonotype was sampled from a woman aged 40 to 49 in good health and CMV-seropositive.

CDR3 amino acids: CASSPNGQGGYNEQFF. CDR3 sequence (DNA): TGTGCCAGCTCACCCAACGGACAGGGAGGGTACAATGAGCAGTTCTTC. The V call is TRBV18, the J call TRBJ2-1; D possibly corresponds to TRBD1 (8 bases). Trimming removed 3 bases from V and 4 bases from J, with 16 bases in between. CDR3 size: 16 residues. Germline V CDR1 and CDR2: KGHSH, LQKENI. Together with reference TRBV18 and TRBJ2-1, the CDR3 gives the full variable domain: NAGVMQNPRHLVRRRGQEARLRCSPMKGHSHVYWYRQLPEEGLKFMVYLQKENIIDESGMPKERFSAEFPKEGPSILRIQQVVRGDSAAYFCASSPNGQGGYNEQFFGPGTRLTVL.